The T cell receptor (beta chain) described here comes from a study of OX40 agonist ivuxolimab in advanced cancers. Generated by immunoSEQ multiplex PCR, the TCRdb table keeps only in-frame clones and is missing some. The table has 65,000 or so clones, over 65% seen once. The sample consisted of CD4+ or CD8+ T cells sorted from blood, taken in a trial of the OX40 agonist ivuxolimab. The TCR comes from an adult with an advanced solid tumor such as melanoma, head and neck, liver or kidney cancer.

The CDR3 here is CASSVMTDTEAFF. Written as DNA, the CDR3 is TGTGCCAGCAGCGTAATGACGGACACTGAAGCTTTCTTT. This chain uses TRBV6-1 with TRBJ1-1; no definite D call. The germline CDR1 and CDR2 sequences are MNHNS and SASEGT. The CDR3 consists of 13 residues. V was clipped by 6 bases and J by 3 bases, with 11 bases between them.